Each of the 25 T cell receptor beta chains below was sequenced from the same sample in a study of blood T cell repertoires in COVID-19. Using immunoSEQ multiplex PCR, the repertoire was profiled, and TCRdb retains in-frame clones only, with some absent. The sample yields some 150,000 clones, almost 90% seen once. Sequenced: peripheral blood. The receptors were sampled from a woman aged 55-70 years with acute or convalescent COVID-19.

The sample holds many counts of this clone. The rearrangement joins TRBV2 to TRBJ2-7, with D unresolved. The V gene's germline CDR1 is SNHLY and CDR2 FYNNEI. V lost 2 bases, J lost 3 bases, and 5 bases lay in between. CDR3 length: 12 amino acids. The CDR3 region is CASSEFLYEQYF. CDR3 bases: TGTGCCAGCAGTGAATTTCTCTACGAGCAGTACTTC.

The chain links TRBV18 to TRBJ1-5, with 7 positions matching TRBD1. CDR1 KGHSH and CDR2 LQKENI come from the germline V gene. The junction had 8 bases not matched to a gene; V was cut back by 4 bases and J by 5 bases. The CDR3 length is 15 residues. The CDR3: CASSLGQVTDQPQHF. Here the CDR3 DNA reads TGTGCCAGCTCACTCGGACAGGTGACCGATCAGCCCCAGCATTTT.

The CDR3 DNA is TGCGCCAGCAGCCAAAGCGAGACAGGGGGCAATCAGCCCCAGCATTTT. It is translated as CASSQSETGGNQPQHF. This chain connects TRBV5-1 to TRBJ1-5; 8 bases line up with TRBD1. Germline V CDR1 and CDR2: SGHRS, YFSETQ. J was trimmed by 2 bases and V by 4 bases; bases with no gene match: 8. CDR3 size: 16 residues.

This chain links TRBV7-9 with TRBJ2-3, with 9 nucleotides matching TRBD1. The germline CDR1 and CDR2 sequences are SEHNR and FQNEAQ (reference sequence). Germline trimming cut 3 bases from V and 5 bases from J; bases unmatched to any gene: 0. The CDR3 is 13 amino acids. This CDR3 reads CASSLGQGDTQYF. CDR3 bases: TGTGCCAGCAGCTTGGGACAGGGAGATACGCAGTATTTT. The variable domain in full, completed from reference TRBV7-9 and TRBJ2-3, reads DTGVSQNPRHKITKRGQNVTFRCDPISEHNRLYWYRQTLGQGPEFLTYFQNEAQLEKSRLLSDRFSAERPKGSFSTLEIQRTEQGDSAMYLCASSLGQGDTQYFGPGTRLTVL.

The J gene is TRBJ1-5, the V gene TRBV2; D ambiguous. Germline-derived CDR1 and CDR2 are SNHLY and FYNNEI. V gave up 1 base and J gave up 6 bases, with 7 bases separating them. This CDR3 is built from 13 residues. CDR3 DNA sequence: TGTGCCAGCAGTGAAGAAGGGAGTCAGCCCCAGCATTTT. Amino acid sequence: CASSEEGSQPQHF.

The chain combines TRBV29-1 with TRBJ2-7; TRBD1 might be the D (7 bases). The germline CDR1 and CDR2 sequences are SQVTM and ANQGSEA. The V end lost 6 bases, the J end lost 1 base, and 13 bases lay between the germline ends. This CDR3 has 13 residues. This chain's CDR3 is CSVKQGTSYEQYF. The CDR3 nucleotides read TGCAGCGTGAAACAGGGGACTTCCTACGAGCAGTACTTC.

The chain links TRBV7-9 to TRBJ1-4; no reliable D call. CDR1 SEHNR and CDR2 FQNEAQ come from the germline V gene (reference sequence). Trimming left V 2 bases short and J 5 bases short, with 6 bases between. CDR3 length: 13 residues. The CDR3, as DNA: TGTGCCAGCAGCTTATTCGGGAATGAAAAACTGTTTTTT. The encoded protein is CASSLFGNEKLFF.

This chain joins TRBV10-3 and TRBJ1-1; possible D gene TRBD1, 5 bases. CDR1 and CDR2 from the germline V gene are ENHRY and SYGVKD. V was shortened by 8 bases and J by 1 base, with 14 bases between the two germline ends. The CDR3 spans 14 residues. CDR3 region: CAISGGQGNTEAFF. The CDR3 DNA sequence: TGTGCCATCTCGGGAGGGCAGGGGAACACTGAAGCTTTCTTT.

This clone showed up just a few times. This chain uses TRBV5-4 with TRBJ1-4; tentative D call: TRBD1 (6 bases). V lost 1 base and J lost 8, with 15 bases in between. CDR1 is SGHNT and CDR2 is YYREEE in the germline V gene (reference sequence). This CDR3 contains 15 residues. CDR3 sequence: CASSLKTGPAEKLFF. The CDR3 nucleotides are TGTGCCAGCAGCTTGAAGACAGGTCCTGCGGAAAAACTGTTTTTT.

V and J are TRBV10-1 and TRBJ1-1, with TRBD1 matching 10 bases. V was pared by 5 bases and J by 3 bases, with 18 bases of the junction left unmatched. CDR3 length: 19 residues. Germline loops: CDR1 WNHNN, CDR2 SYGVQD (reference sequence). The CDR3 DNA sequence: TGCGCCAGCAGTCTCGAATTCGGGGACAGGGGCAAGTTGGACACTGAAGCTTTCTTT. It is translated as CASSLEFGDRGKLDTEAFF.

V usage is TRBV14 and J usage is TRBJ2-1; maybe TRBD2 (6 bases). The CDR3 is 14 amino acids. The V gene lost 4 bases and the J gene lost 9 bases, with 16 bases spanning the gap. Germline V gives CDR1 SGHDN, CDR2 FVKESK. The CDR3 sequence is CASSLIRGNAEQFF. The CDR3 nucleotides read TGTGCCAGCAGCCTTATCCGGGGGAACGCTGAGCAGTTCTTC.

As DNA, the CDR3 is TGTGCCAGCAGTTTTAGTCAGGGGGCTTCACCCCTCCACTTT. Translated: CASSFSQGASPLHF. The chain couples TRBV28 to TRBJ1-6; TRBD1 aligns across 8 bases. Germline V CDR1 and CDR2: MDHEN, SYDVKM. This CDR3 is built from 14 residues. Trimming at V came to 3 bases and at J to 9 bases, leaving 4 bases not matched to a gene. The full variable domain, in which reference TRBV28 and TRBJ1-6 provide the parts outside the CDR3, is DVKVTQSSRYLVKRTGEKVFLECVQDMDHENMFWYRQDPGLGLRLIYFSYDVKMKEKGDIPEGYSVSREKKERFSLILESASTNQTSMYLCASSFSQGASPLHFGNGTRLTVT.

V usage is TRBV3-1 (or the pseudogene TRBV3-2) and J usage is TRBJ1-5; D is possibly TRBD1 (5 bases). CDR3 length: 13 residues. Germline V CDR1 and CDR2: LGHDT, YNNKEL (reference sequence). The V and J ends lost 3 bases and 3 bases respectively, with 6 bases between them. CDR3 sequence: CASSQDTNQPQHF. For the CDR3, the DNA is TGTGCCAGCAGCCAGGACACCAATCAGCCCCAGCATTTT.

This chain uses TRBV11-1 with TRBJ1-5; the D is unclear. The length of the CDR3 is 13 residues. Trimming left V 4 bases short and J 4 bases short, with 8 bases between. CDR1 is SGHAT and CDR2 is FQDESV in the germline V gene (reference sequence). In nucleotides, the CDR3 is TGTGCCAGCAGCTCACAGAGTAATCAGCCCCAGCATTTT. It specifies CASSSQSNQPQHF. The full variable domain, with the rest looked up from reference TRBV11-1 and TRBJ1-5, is EAEVAQSPRYKITEKSQAVAFWCDPISGHATLYWYRQILGQGPELLVQFQDESVVDDSQLPKDRFSAERLKGVDSTLKIQPAELGDSAMYLCASSSQSNQPQHFGDGTRLSIL.

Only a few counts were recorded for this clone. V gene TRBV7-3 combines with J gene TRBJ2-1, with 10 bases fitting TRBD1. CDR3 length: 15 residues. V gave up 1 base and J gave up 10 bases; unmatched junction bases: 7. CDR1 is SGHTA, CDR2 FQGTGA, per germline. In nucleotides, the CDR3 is TGTGCCAGCAGCTTAAGACAGGGGGCCCGGAAGGAGCAGTTCTTC. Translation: CASSLRQGARKEQFF.

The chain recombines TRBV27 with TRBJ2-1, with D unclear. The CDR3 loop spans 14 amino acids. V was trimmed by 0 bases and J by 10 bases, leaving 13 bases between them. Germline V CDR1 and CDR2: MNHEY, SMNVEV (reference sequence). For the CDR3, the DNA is TGTGCCAGCAGTTTATCGATAGGTTCCAGGGAGCAGTTCTTC. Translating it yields CASSLSIGSREQFF.

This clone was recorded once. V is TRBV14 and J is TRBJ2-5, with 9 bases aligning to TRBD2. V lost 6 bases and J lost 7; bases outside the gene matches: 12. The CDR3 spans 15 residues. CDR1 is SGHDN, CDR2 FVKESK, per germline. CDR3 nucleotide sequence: TGTGCCAGCAGTCCCTGGGTAGCGGGGGCTGGGACCCAGTACTTC. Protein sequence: CASSPWVAGAGTQYF.

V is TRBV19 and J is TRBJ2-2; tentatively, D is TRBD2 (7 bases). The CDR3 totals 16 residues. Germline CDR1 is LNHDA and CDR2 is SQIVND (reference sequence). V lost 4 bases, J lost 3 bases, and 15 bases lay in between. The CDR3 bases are TGTGCCAGTAGTACCCTACCGGGGGGCTACACCGGGGAGCTGTTTTTT. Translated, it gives CASSTLPGGYTGELFF. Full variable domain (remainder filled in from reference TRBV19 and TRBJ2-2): DGGITQSPKYLFRKEGQNVTLSCEQNLNHDAMYWYRQDPGQGLRLIYYSQIVNDFQKGDIAEGYSVSREKKESFPLTVTSAQKNPTAFYLCASSTLPGGYTGELFFGEGSRLTVL.

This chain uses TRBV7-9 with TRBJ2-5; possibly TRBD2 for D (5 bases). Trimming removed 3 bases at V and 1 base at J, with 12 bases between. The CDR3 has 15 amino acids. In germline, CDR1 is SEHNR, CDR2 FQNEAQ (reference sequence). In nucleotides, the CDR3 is TGTGCCAGCAGCTTTTCTAGCACCTTCCAAGAGACCCAGTACTTC. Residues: CASSFSSTFQETQYF.

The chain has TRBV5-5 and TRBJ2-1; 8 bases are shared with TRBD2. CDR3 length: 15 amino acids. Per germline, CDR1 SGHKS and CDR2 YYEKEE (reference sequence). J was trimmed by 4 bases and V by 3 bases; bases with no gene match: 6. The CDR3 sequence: CASSWEAGEYNEQFF. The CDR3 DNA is TGTGCCAGCAGCTGGGAAGCGGGGGAGTACAATGAGCAGTTCTTC.

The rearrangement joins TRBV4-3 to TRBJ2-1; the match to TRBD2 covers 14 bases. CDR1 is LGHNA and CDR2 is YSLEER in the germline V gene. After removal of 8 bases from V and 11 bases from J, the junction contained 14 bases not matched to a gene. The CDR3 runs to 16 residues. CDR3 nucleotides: TGCGCCAGCGCCCTAGGACTAGCGGGGGGCGGGGGTAAGCAGTTCTTC. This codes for CASALGLAGGGGKQFF.

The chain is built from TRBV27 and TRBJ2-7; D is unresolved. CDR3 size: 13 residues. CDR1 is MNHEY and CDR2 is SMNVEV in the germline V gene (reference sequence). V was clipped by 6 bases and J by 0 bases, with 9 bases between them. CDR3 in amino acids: CASSPTSSYEQYF. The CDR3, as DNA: TGTGCCAGCAGCCCAACAAGCTCCTACGAGCAGTACTTC.

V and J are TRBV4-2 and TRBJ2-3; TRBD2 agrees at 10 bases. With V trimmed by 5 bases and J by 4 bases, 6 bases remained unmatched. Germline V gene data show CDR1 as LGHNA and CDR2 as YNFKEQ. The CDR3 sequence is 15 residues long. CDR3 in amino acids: CASSVAGGTADTQYF. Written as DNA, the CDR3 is TGTGCCAGCAGCGTAGCGGGGGGAACCGCAGATACGCAGTATTTT.

This CDR3 reads CASARVAAANTGELFF. CDR3 coding DNA: TGTGCCAGCGCGCGGGTGGCGGCCGCGAACACCGGGGAGCTGTTTTTT. The chain employs TRBV19 and TRBJ2-2; TRBD2 might be the D (5 bases). Germline V CDR1 and CDR2: LNHDA, SQIVND (reference sequence). The CDR3 is 16 amino acids. V shed 9 bases and J shed 0 bases, with 17 bases lying between them. The full variable domain, its missing parts supplied by reference TRBV19 and TRBJ2-2, is DGGITQSPKYLFRKEGQNVTLSCEQNLNHDAMYWYRQDPGQGLRLIYYSQIVNDFQKGDIAEGYSVSREKKESFPLTVTSAQKNPTAFYLCASARVAAANTGELFFGEGSRLTVL.

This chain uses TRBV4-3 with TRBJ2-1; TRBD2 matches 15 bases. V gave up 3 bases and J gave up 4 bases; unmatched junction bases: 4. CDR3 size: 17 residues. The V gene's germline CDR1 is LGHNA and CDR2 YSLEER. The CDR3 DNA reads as TGCGCCAGCAGCCACGGACTAGCGGGGGGGCAATACAATGAGCAGTTCTTC. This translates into CASSHGLAGGQYNEQFF.